The 14 T cell receptor beta chains below all came from one sample that was sequenced in a study of OX40 agonist ivuxolimab in advanced cancers. The assay was immunoSEQ multiplex PCR, and TCRdb's table has in-frame clones only and misses some. Of tens of thousands of clones listed, roughly four fifths are singletons. The material was CD4+ or CD8+ T cells sorted from blood, obtained in a trial of the OX40 agonist ivuxolimab. These receptors all stem from an adult with an advanced solid tumor such as melanoma, head and neck, liver or kidney cancer.

This clone was seen only a few times. The V gene is TRBV11-2, the J gene TRBJ1-1; maybe TRBD1 (5 bases). Between the trimmed V and J ends, which lost 3 bases and 8 bases, there was a span of 7 bases. Germline CDR1 reads SGHAT; CDR2 reads FQNNGV. The CDR3 runs to 11 residues. In DNA, the CDR3 is TGTGCCAGCAGCTTGTCAGGGGAAGCTTTCTTT. Encoded protein: CASSLSGEAFF.

The chain employs TRBV18 and TRBJ2-3; 8 bases fit TRBD2. This CDR3 is built from 18 residues. Germline lookup yields CDR1 KGHSH and CDR2 LQKENI. Unmatched junction bases numbered 9, after V lost 0 bases and J lost 1 base. In DNA form, the CDR3 reads TGTGCCAGCTCACCACCGTTGGTTGGAGCGGGGGGCACAGATACGCAGTATTTT. Translated, it gives CASSPPLVGAGGTDTQYF.

V gene TRBV12-1 combines with J gene TRBJ1-4. TRBV12-1 has pseudogene status. This CDR3 is built from 14 residues. CDR3 sequence: CASRVRDTNEKLFF. The CDR3 DNA sequence: TGTGCCAGCAGAGTCCGGGACACTAATGAAAAACTGTTTTTT.

The chain is built from TRBV28 and TRBJ1-2; no clear D gene. The CDR3 runs to 14 residues. The ends were cut back, 5 bases at V and 12 bases at J, with 22 bases in the middle. Germline CDR1 is MDHEN and CDR2 is SYDVKM. The CDR3 coding sequence is TGTGCCAGCAGTCTAGTCTGGCTCCCGCGGTCTGACACCTTC. Its protein is CASSLVWLPRSDTF.

This rearrangement joins TRBV6-1 to TRBJ1-3; a possible D gene is TRBD1 (5 bases). This CDR3 has 15 amino acids. Trimming cost V 2 bases and J 1 base, with 9 bases left between them. Germline CDR1 reads MNHNS; CDR2 reads SASEGT. CDR3: CASSERGESGNTIYF. The CDR3 nucleotides are TGTGCCAGCAGTGAACGAGGGGAGTCTGGAAACACCATATATTTT.

This clone showed up just a few times. The chain combines TRBV28 with TRBJ1-2; 8 bases are a match to TRBD1. This CDR3 comprises 13 residues. V lost 6 bases to trimming and J lost 8 bases; unmatched junction nucleotides: 8. Germline V gene data show CDR1 as MDHEN and CDR2 as SYDVKM. The CDR3 DNA sequence: TGTGCCAGCAGATGGACAGGGATGCGGGGCTACACCTTC. Translation: CASRWTGMRGYTF.

The chain employs TRBV7-9 and TRBJ2-7; 10 bases map to TRBD1. Germline V gene sequence: CDR1 SEHNR, CDR2 FQNEAQ (reference sequence). The trim removed 3 bases at V and 7 bases at J, leaving 6 bases unmatched. The CDR3 is 14 residues long. The chain's CDR3 is CASSLLGQGLEQYF. CDR3 coding DNA: TGTGCCAGCAGCTTGTTGGGACAGGGGTTAGAGCAGTACTTC.

J is TRBJ2-7 and V is TRBV6-1; D unclear. The CDR3 has 14 residues. Germline values: CDR1 MNHNS, CDR2 SASEGT. Trimming stripped 2 bases from V and 0 bases from J, with 8 bases between. CDR3: CASSEIWDSYEQYF. The CDR3 nucleotides are TGTGCCAGCAGTGAAATATGGGACTCCTACGAGCAGTACTTC.

A single count supports this clone. The V gene is TRBV5-1, the J gene TRBJ1-4; the D gene is possibly TRBD1 (6 bases). This CDR3 is built from 15 residues. Trimming removed 4 bases from V and 6 bases from J, with 16 bases in between. Germline CDR1 and CDR2: SGHRS and YFSETQ. The CDR3 region is CASSPRGGTDEKLFF. The CDR3 DNA is TGCGCCAGCAGCCCCCGAGGGGGGACGGATGAAAAACTGTTTTTT.

The genes are TRBV10-3 and TRBJ1-5; possible D gene TRBD1, 5 bases. From germline, CDR1 is ENHRY and CDR2 SYGVKD. This CDR3 spans 15 amino acids. Deletions cut 5 bases from V and 0 bases from J, with 11 bases between. The CDR3 bases are TGTGCCATCAGTAACGGGACCCTTAGCAATCAGCCCCAGCATTTT. Amino acids: CAISNGTLSNQPQHF.

V usage is TRBV6-5 and J usage is TRBJ1-2, with TRBD1 identical over 8 bases. The CDR3 contains 13 residues. Trimming cost V 8 bases and J 4 bases; bases outside gene matches: 6. Germline CDR1 and CDR2: MNHEY and SVGAGI. The CDR3 sequence is CASLAGTGYGYTF. CDR3 nucleotides: TGTGCCAGCTTGGCAGGGACAGGCTATGGCTACACCTTC.

The chain carries TRBV19 and TRBJ1-1, with no clear D. The CDR3 is 14 residues long. Trimming took off 3 bases at V and 1 base at J, with 9 bases between the two ends. From germline, CDR1 is LNHDA and CDR2 SQIVND (reference sequence). The CDR3 bases are TGTGCCAGTAGTATCACGAGGAGGAACACTGAAGCTTTCTTT. Translated: CASSITRRNTEAFF.

The chain couples TRBV2 to TRBJ1-5, with 7 bases that match TRBD1. Germline trimming cut 4 bases from V and 2 bases from J; bases unmatched to any gene: 14. Germline V lookup: CDR1 SNHLY, CDR2 FYNNEI. This CDR3 has 18 residues. The CDR3 region is CASSGPTTGAGGNQPQHF. Written as DNA, the CDR3 is TGTGCCAGCAGTGGCCCCACAACAGGGGCGGGGGGCAATCAGCCCCAGCATTTT.

This chain connects TRBV19 to TRBJ1-1, with 7 bases lining up with TRBD1. Germline CDR1 reads LNHDA; CDR2 reads SQIVND (reference sequence). With 1 base clipped from V and 7 bases from J, the junction kept 3 bases outside the gene matches. The length of the CDR3 is 13 residues. The CDR3 DNA sequence: TGTGCCAGTAGTATAGTAGGGGACAGTGAAGCTTTCTTT. Protein product: CASSIVGDSEAFF.